This is a list of T cell receptor beta chains from one sample in a study of monozygotic twins with inflammatory bowel disease. TCRdb re-called the 5' RACE reads and catalogs CDR3 proteins one per entry, DNA excluded. The sample totals fewer than 200,000 distinct CDR3 sequences. The specimen was blood. These receptors all come from a human donor with ulcerative colitis or Crohn's disease, or a healthy co-twin of an affected twin (not recorded which). Both conserved end residues are part of each CDR3.

>TRBV12-5|TRBJ2-3
CASGDDRGWYQDTDTQYF
>TRBV7-6|TRBJ2-2
CASSWTSPGELFF
>TRBV4-1|TRBJ1-3
CASSPGQGEDSGNTIYF
>TRBV20-1|TRBJ1-4
CSVYRPNEKLFF
>TRBV20-1|TRBJ2-2
CSAREKVIATGELFF
>TRBV7-3|TRBJ1-1
CASSSGTLDTEAFF
>TRBV28|TRBJ1-2
CASSRRVFYGYTF
>TRBV11-1|TRBJ2-3
CASSHEPPGQAFTDTQYF
>TRBV7-9|TRBJ1-2
CASTPGGGPYGYTF
>TRBV12-3/TRBV12-4|TRBJ2-5
CASTRRVQETQYF